This T cell receptor beta chain stems from a study of blood T cell repertoires in COVID-19. Background on the study: In each case, the material was cDNA or gDNA derived from T cells, B-cell-depleted T cells, or PBMCs.

The germline V gene has CDR1 GTSNPN and CDR2 SVGIG (reference sequence). Trimming left V 8 bases short and J 1 base short, with 8 bases between. The CDR3 has 11 residues. Here immunoSEQ multiplex PCR was the method, and the copy in TCRdb shows in-frame clones only, minus some. This sample has 170,000 or so clones, with around 84% found just once. This rearrangement joins TRBV30 to TRBJ1-1; D is possibly TRBD1 (5 bases). This clonotype was sampled from a man aged 35 to 55 with active or convalescent COVID-19. The sequencing input was peripheral blood. CDR3 amino acids: CAGGRNTEAFF. CDR3 bases: TGTGCCGGGGGGAGGAACACTGAAGCTTTCTTT. Full variable domain (missing parts from reference TRBV30 and TRBJ1-1): SQTIHQWPATLVQPVGSPLSLECTVEGTSNPNLYWYRQAAGRGLQLLFYSVGIGQISSEVPQNLSASRPQDRQFILSSKKLLLSDSGFYLCAGGRNTEAFFGQGTRLTVV.